The sequence of this T cell receptor beta chain was determined in a study of post-analysis software for immune sequencing data. Prepared TCR beta cDNA libraries contained unique molecular identifiers. The source material, roughly 0.85 to 10 million T cells, gave rise to roughly 500,000 cDNA molecules. TCRdb ran MiXCR on the PCR reads and lists one entry per CDR3 protein. The data show around 710,000 distinct CDR3 sequences, with around 45% seen just once and roughly 5.2% held by the top ten. About this clonotype itself: Its matching antigen is unknown.

Study-wide results and caveats: People with multiple sclerosis had a significantly lower normalized Chao1 diversity than controls did. In patients, TRBV5-6, TRBV5-1 and TRBV20-1 belonged to roughly five TRBV segments found more frequently than in controls. When the samples were clustered directly with F measure, those that had been prepared in the same batch showed strong co-clustering.

This CDR3 has 12 amino acids. Germline CDR1 reads SQVTM; CDR2 reads ANQGSEA. The V end lost 7 bases, the J end lost 7 bases, and 16 bases lay between the germline ends. The V gene is TRBV29-1, the J gene TRBJ2-5, with D maybe TRBD2 (5 bases). The sample consisted of blood. This sequence was found in a girl aged 5-17 years with multiple sclerosis. CDR3 sequence: CSGMDPGGTQYF. The DNA of the CDR3 is TGCAGCGGGATGGACCCCGGAGGGACCCAGTACTTC. Full variable domain (rest looked up from reference TRBV29-1 and TRBJ2-5): SAVISQKPSRDICQRGTSLTIQCQVDSQVTMMFWYRQQPGQSLTLIATANQGSEATYESGFVIDKFPISRPNLTFSTLTVSNMSPEDSSIYLCSGMDPGGTQYFGPGTRLLVL.